This passage covers 3 T cell receptor beta chains from one sample sequenced in a study of TIL therapy for anti-PD-1-resistant metastatic lung cancer (dated by TCRdb to about 2021). This specimen's time point label, interpreted: pre-treatment sample, taken before nivolumab and TIL therapy. TCR beta CDR3 regions were amplified from genomic DNA by bias-controlled multiplex PCR with the immunoSEQ v3 hsTCRB kit. Drawn from immuneACCESS, this table holds only the in-frame rearrangements with V and J called that TCRdb kept. Clones are partly lost; checked studies trace under half to an unresolved V gene and leave the rest unexplained. The sample table shows more than 45,000 clones, and around 86% are seen once. The ten largest clones represent 2.5% to 3% of the sample. The source material was blood, sampled at baseline. Receptors originate from a person aged 25 to 80 with non-small cell lung cancer.

V and J are TRBV2 and TRBJ2-7; D possibly corresponds to TRBD2 (5 bases). The CDR3 runs 14 residues. Germline CDR1 and CDR2: SNHLY and FYNNEI. Trimming pared 10 bases from V and 4 bases from J, leaving 20 bases between. The CDR3: CAKEKPGKSYEQYF. The CDR3 DNA reads TGTGCCAAAGAAAAACCGGGAAAGTCTTACGAGCAGTACTTC. Variable domain in full (rest from reference TRBV2 and TRBJ2-7): EPEVTQTPSHQVTQMGQEVILRCVPISNHLYFYWYRQILGQKVEFLVSFYNNEISEKSEIFDDQFSVERPDGSNFTLKIRSTKLEDSAMYFCAKEKPGKSYEQYFGPGTRLTVT.

The V gene is TRBV6-5, the J gene TRBJ2-1; TRBD2 might be the D (5 bases). The length of the CDR3 is 13 residues. Between the trimmed V and J ends, which lost 8 bases and 6 bases, there was a span of 14 bases. Germline CDR1 reads MNHEY; CDR2 reads SVGAGI. The DNA of the CDR3 is TGTGCCAGCCAGATAAGCGGCCCCAATGAGCAGTTCTTC. Translating it yields CASQISGPNEQFF.

The chain links TRBV3-1 (or the pseudogene TRBV3-2) to TRBJ1-5; D uncertain. Germline V CDR1 and CDR2: LGHDT, YNNKEL (reference sequence). V lost 1 base, J lost 2 bases, and 9 bases lay in between. The CDR3 spans 15 residues. CDR3 bases: TGTGCCAGCAGCCAAGGGTGGTTGGGCAATCAGCCCCAGCATTTT. This sequence encodes CASSQGWLGNQPQHF.